A selection of T cell receptor beta chains follows, all from one sample in a study of CXCR3-negative and CXCR3-positive naive CD8 T cells. Reanalyzing the 5' RACE reads, TCRdb keeps one entry per CDR3 protein, without DNA. The repertoire table contains approximately 66,000 distinct CDR3 sequences. The source material was naive CXCR3- CD8+ T cells from blood. The receptors originated from a human donor in good health. Some clones in this sample may be carry-over from other donors' samples. CDR3s include the opening cysteine and the closing phenylalanine or tryptophan. The order of the fields is J gene, V gene, CDR3 protein.

TRBJ2-7 | TRBV29-1 | CSVTGLSYEQYF
TRBJ2-1 | TRBV29-1 | CSAVARGLGSYNEQFF
TRBJ2-1 | TRBV6-5 | CASSYSRGSGRSEQFF
TRBJ2-1 | TRBV2 | CASSGTQAGEYNEQFF
TRBJ2-7 | TRBV5-6 | CASSSSGTGDREQYF
TRBJ1-1 | TRBV4-2 | CASSQDLGGSTEAFF
TRBJ2-7 | TRBV5-4 | CASSLKGRYEQYF
TRBJ2-1 | TRBV27 | CASSSRWGHGDEQFF
TRBJ2-7 | TRBV7-9 | CASSPNPHEQYF
TRBJ2-7 | TRBV28 | CASSSNSRGPNFYEQYF
TRBJ2-1 | TRBV7-3 | CASSAGLAGVEQFF
TRBJ2-1 | TRBV5-1 | CASSPHLAGGSSNEQFF
TRBJ2-7 | TRBV20-1 | CSASGQSDYEQYF
TRBJ2-1 | TRBV14 | CASRAAGSYNEQFF
TRBJ2-1 | TRBV7-9 | CASSEGLTDWNEQFF
TRBJ2-3 | TRBV10-3 | CAISEGPDPTDTQYF
TRBJ1-5 | TRBV18 | CASSLRESNQPQHF
TRBJ2-1 | TRBV7-9 | CASSQQGGSYNEQFF
TRBJ1-2 | TRBV6-2/TRBV6-3 | CAVSAGAYGYTF
TRBJ2-1 | TRBV12-5 | CASVLLNEQFF
TRBJ1-1 | TRBV7-2 | CASSQGQGTEAFF
TRBJ2-5 | TRBV7-6 | CASSLVSSGGWQETQYF
TRBJ2-3 | TRBV7-3 | CASSLWGVGTDTQYF
TRBJ1-2 | TRBV4-1 | CASSQDETSVDGYTF
TRBJ2-1 | TRBV5-1 | CASSLEWGANNEQFF
TRBJ2-7 | TRBV4-3 | CASSQDRGFGYEQYF
TRBJ1-6 | TRBV12-3/TRBV12-4 | CASSLNRPPGSPLHF
TRBJ2-2 | TRBV12-3/TRBV12-4 | CASSTRLYPNTGELFF
TRBJ2-5 | TRBV20-1 | CSAGTGRGQETQYF
TRBJ1-3 | TRBV9 | CASSATGDGNTIYF
TRBJ2-3 | TRBV18 | CASSPPGPSRASTDTQYF
TRBJ1-1 | TRBV19 | CASNSGQSEAFF
TRBJ2-1 | TRBV6-2/TRBV6-3 | CASSYTGASGANEQFF
TRBJ1-5 | TRBV5-5 | CASSLGATVSNQPQHF
TRBJ2-7 | TRBV11-2 | CASSFRVVVGGLYEQYF
TRBJ2-7 | TRBV28 | CASQGQGPFTGAYEQYF
TRBJ2-1 | TRBV20-1 | CSARGVWSGQRLENEQFF
TRBJ1-1 | TRBV5-1 | CASSFGPGQGLKVTESFF
TRBJ2-1 | TRBV6-5 | CASSYRGTGNEQFF
TRBJ2-7 | TRBV20-1 | CSAEDSGRGSGEQYF
TRBJ2-1 | TRBV7-9 | CASSSTGTSGHNEQFF
TRBJ1-2 | TRBV14 | CASSPGQGAWGYTF
TRBJ2-1 | TRBV24-1 | CATSDFGGSYNEQFF
TRBJ2-7 | TRBV7-8 | CASSLFPGYEQYF
TRBJ2-4 | TRBV7-9 | CASSSTPLAKNIQYF
TRBJ2-7 | TRBV5-1 | CASSLAASSEQYF
TRBJ2-7 | TRBV15 | CATSQSLGLSYEQYF
TRBJ1-1 | TRBV29-1 | CSVDGDPKMNTEAFF
TRBJ2-5 | TRBV12-3/TRBV12-4 | CASSRISSEQETQYF
TRBJ2-3 | TRBV28 | CASSDLLVSDTQYF
TRBJ1-4 | TRBV10-3 | CAISESRATNEKLFF
TRBJ2-1 | TRBV28 | CASSSTSGGSSYNEQFF
TRBJ2-3 | TRBV7-9 | CASSHVWTDTQYF
TRBJ2-3 | TRBV7-9 | CASSLGRGWTTDTQYF
TRBJ2-1 | TRBV5-1 | CASSLGLTSSYNEQFF